This TCR beta chain was captured by sequencing in a study of blood T cells in healthy people across ages. Study-level background: There was about one barcoded beta molecule captured by template switching per two T cells.

For the second PCR, which ran for about 6 to 12 cycles, a sample-barcoded 5' primer and a J-beta primer mix were used. The authors tagged each cDNA molecule using a template-switch adaptor with 12 random nucleotides. Using its own MiXCR run on the 5' RACE reads, TCRdb lists one record per CDR3 protein. The profile covers about 1,500,000 distinct CDR3 sequences, with approximately 38% appearing a single time and around 8% taken by the ten largest. The CDR3 spans 16 residues. The V and J ends lost 4 bases and 4 bases respectively, with 20 bases between them. In germline, CDR1 is DFQATT, CDR2 SNEGSKA (reference sequence). The study drew donors from healthy Caucasian individuals in Russia aged roughly 6 to 90. Total RNA was isolated from each sample in quantities of at least 6 micrograms.

The receptor's source is a woman between 18 and 29 years old in good health. Sequencing was performed on blood. The rearrangement links TRBV20-1 to TRBJ2-1; a possible D gene is TRBD2 (8 bases). The CDR3 sequence is CSATKGAGGQYNEQFF. DNA for the CDR3: TGCAGTGCTACCAAGGGGGCGGGAGGTCAGTACAATGAGCAGTTCTTC.